Listed here are 32 T cell receptor beta chains from one sample, sequenced in a study of T-cell memory formation after mild COVID-19. Using its own MiXCR run on the 5' RACE reads, TCRdb lists one record per CDR3 protein. The top ten hold approximately 13% of the sample, which has roughly 380,000 distinct CDR3 sequences, over 25% seen once. The specimen sequenced was PBMCs or a T cell subset sorted from them (not recorded which). The source is an adult woman who had mild COVID-19 (a few samples of this study predate the infection). Cell type and time point are not known.

This clonotype showed up just a few times. V usage is TRBV7-2 and J usage is TRBJ2-3; D unclear. In germline, CDR1 is SGHTA, CDR2 FQGNSA. The CDR3 sequence is 15 residues long. V dropped 6 bases and J dropped 1 base, with 14 bases sitting between them. The CDR3 DNA reads as TGTGCCAGCAGACGTCCGGGCATCCGCACAGATACGCAGTATTTT. Translated, it gives CASRRPGIRTDTQYF.

The chain couples TRBV5-1 to TRBJ2-3; 8 positions match TRBD1. Germline V gene data show CDR1 as SGHRS and CDR2 as YFSETQ. Trimming at V came to 2 bases and at J to 4 bases, leaving 3 bases not matched to a gene. CDR3 size: 14 residues. The CDR3 nucleotides are TGCGCCAGCAGCTTCGACAGGGGACCAGATACGCAGTATTTT. Amino acid sequence: CASSFDRGPDTQYF.

In its sample, this clonotype was seen once. The chain uses TRBV10-3 and TRBJ2-5; 7 bases fit TRBD2. The CDR3 is made up of 15 amino acids. The V segment lost 3 bases and the J segment 2 bases; nucleotides outside the gene matches: 6. Germline loops: CDR1 ENHRY, CDR2 SYGVKD. CDR3 protein: CAISDGGGFQETQYF. The CDR3 DNA sequence: TGTGCCATCAGTGATGGCGGGGGTTTTCAAGAGACCCAGTACTTC.

This clonotype turned up a few times. V gene TRBV6-2 or TRBV6-3 combines with J gene TRBJ2-3; D possibly corresponds to TRBD2 (6 bases). With 8 bases removed from V and 6 bases from J, the gap between germline ends came to 15 bases. CDR1 is MNHEY, CDR2 SVGEGT, per germline. The CDR3 loop spans 13 amino acids. The CDR3 here is CASRGWVGDTQYF. The CDR3, as DNA: TGTGCCAGCCGGGGGTGGGTCGGGGATACGCAGTATTTT.

The chain combines TRBV12-3 or TRBV12-4 with TRBJ1-2; D is uncertain. V gave up 8 bases and J gave up 4 bases, with 14 bases separating them. CDR3 size: 13 residues. The CDR3 nucleotides are TGTGCCAGCGGGAGGGATCCCATCTATGGCTACACCTTC. This codes for CASGRDPIYGYTF.

This clonotype was seen more than once but under ten times. This chain links TRBV12-3 or TRBV12-4 with TRBJ1-2, with 10 positions matching TRBD1. This CDR3 has 14 residues. With V trimmed by 9 bases and J by 2 bases, 6 bases remained unmatched. The CDR3 DNA reads TGTGCCAGTCTACCGGACAGGGGGAACTATGGCTACACCTTC. It codes for CASLPDRGNYGYTF.

Remarks on this clonotype: At one boundary the junction diverges from the germline segment, which might be a read error. This chain joins TRBV15 and TRBJ2-1; D is possibly TRBD1 or TRBD2 (5 bases each). The CDR3 sequence is 16 residues long. Germline CDR1 and CDR2: LNHNV and YYDKDF (reference sequence). The CDR3 coding sequence is TGTGCCACAAGCAGAGAGGGACGGGCCCCCTACAATGAGCAGTTCTTC. Protein product: CATSREGRAPYNEQFF.

This clonotype showed up just a few times. The chain links TRBV20-1 to TRBJ2-5; 7 bases fit TRBD2. Germline V gene data show CDR1 as DFQATT and CDR2 as SNEGSKA (reference sequence). This CDR3 has 12 amino acids. The V segment lost 6 bases and the J segment 1 base; nucleotides outside the gene matches: 2. CDR3 in amino acids: CSARTSQETQYF. The CDR3 DNA follows: TGCAGTGCGCGGACTAGCCAAGAGACCCAGTACTTC.

The V gene is TRBV29-1, the J gene TRBJ2-7; TRBD2 is a possible D gene (6 bases). This CDR3 comprises 11 residues. The V end lost 4 bases, the J end lost 7 bases, and 11 bases lay between the germline ends. Germline V gene sequence: CDR1 SQVTM, CDR2 ANQGSEA. This chain's CDR3 is CSVGGGAEQYF. CDR3 DNA sequence: TGCAGCGTTGGGGGAGGAGCGGAGCAGTACTTC.

The gene calls are TRBV6-5 and TRBJ2-5; D possibly uses TRBD1 or TRBD2 (5 bases each). This CDR3 is built from 12 residues. V lost 6 bases and J lost 8, with 13 bases in between. The germline V gene has CDR1 MNHEY and CDR2 SVGAGI. As DNA, the CDR3 is TGTGCCAGCAGAAGACCTGGGGGAACCCAGTACTTC. This encodes CASRRPGGTQYF.

The chain recombines TRBV12-3 or TRBV12-4 with TRBJ2-1, with 10 positions matching TRBD2. The CDR3 runs to 14 residues. V gave up 8 bases and J gave up 4 bases; unmatched junction bases: 5. The CDR3 bases are TGTGCCAGCGCGGGACTAGCGACTTACAATGAGCAGTTCTTC. Protein sequence: CASAGLATYNEQFF.

This chain joins TRBV5-1 and TRBJ2-7, with 13 bases matching TRBD2. Trimming took 3 bases from V and 4 from J; bases not matched to a gene: 4. The CDR3 contains 15 residues. Germline V gene data show CDR1 as SGHRS and CDR2 as YFSETQ. The CDR3 DNA reads TGCGCCAGCAGCTGGACTAGCGGGAGCGGATACGAGCAGTACTTC. Translating it yields CASSWTSGSGYEQYF. Drawing the rest from reference TRBV5-1 and TRBJ2-7, the complete variable domain is KAGVTQTPRYLIKTRGQQVTLSCSPISGHRSVSWYQQTPGQGLQFLFEYFSETQRNKGNFPGRFSGRQFSNSRSEMNVSTLELGDSALYLCASSWTSGSGYEQYFGPGTRLTVT.

The chain combines TRBV7-2 with TRBJ2-7; D is undetermined. The germline V gene has CDR1 SGHTA and CDR2 FQGNSA. This CDR3 has 13 amino acids. V was trimmed by 8 bases and J by 0 bases, leaving 11 bases between them. CDR3 coding DNA: TGTGCCAGCCAAGCCCAGCACTCCTACGAGCAGTACTTC. Translated: CASQAQHSYEQYF.

Ten or more counts support this clonotype. V is TRBV5-1 and J is TRBJ2-1, with D perhaps assigned TRBD1 or TRBD2 (5 bases each). Germline V gene sequence: CDR1 SGHRS, CDR2 YFSETQ. V shed 3 bases and J shed 3 bases, with 13 bases lying between them. The CDR3 contains 15 residues. CDR3: CASSSAGTLYNEQFF. The DNA of the CDR3 is TGCGCCAGCAGCTCCGCCGGGACGCTCTACAATGAGCAGTTCTTC.

The genes are TRBV19 and TRBJ2-3; either TRBD1 or TRBD2 may fit D (5 bases each). The germline V and J ends were trimmed by 0 bases and 1 base, with 11 bases remaining between them. The germline CDR1 and CDR2 sequences are LNHDA and SQIVND (reference sequence). The CDR3 runs to 16 residues. The CDR3 nucleotides are TGTGCCAGTAGTATAGAGGGGGTAAGAGGCACAGATACGCAGTATTTT. Translated: CASSIEGVRGTDTQYF.

The V call is TRBV5-1, the J call TRBJ1-3, with 7 bases identical to TRBD1. Germline V gene data show CDR1 as SGHRS and CDR2 as YFSETQ. J gave up 3 bases and V 2 bases, and 8 bases lay outside the gene matches. The CDR3 consists of 16 residues. The CDR3 reads CASSFGDSSLGNTIYF. Written as DNA, the CDR3 is TGCGCCAGCAGCTTCGGGGACAGCAGCCTTGGAAACACCATATATTTT.

V gene TRBV5-4 combines with J gene TRBJ2-2; D call uncertain. V lost 4 bases, J lost 1 base, and 14 bases lay in between. This CDR3 has 16 residues. Germline CDR1 SGHNT, CDR2 YYREEE (reference sequence). The CDR3 region has the DNA TGTGCCAGCAGCCGGCGCGTTTGGGAGAACACCGGGGAGCTGTTTTTT. Its translation is CASSRRVWENTGELFF.

The chain couples TRBV7-8 to TRBJ1-2; 8 bases agree with TRBD1. This CDR3 has 15 amino acids. The trim removed 4 bases at V and 1 base at J, leaving 5 bases unmatched. Germline CDR1 SGHVS, CDR2 FQNEAQ. The CDR3 coding sequence is TGTGCCAGCAGCTCGGGACAGGCCCTTAACTATGGCTACACCTTC. It encodes CASSSGQALNYGYTF.

This clonotype was seen only a few times. The chain carries TRBV7-9 and TRBJ2-3; possible D gene TRBD2, 6 bases. This CDR3 comprises 15 residues. Trimming cost V 1 base and J 5 bases, with 13 bases left between them. Germline V CDR1 and CDR2: SEHNR, FQNEAQ (reference sequence). The CDR3 coding sequence is TGTGCCAGCAGCTTAGACCCGGGAGTGGTAGATACGCAGTATTTT. This encodes CASSLDPGVVDTQYF.

V is TRBV5-6 and J is TRBJ2-3, with D possibly TRBD2 on 6 matching bases. The CDR3 is 15 residues long. The germline CDR1 and CDR2 sequences are SGHDT and YYEEEE. Trimming pared 4 bases from V and 9 bases from J, leaving 21 bases between. CDR3 DNA sequence: TGTGCCAGCAGCGGAGGAATTAGGGACTCTCAAACGCAGTATTTT. It yields the protein CASSGGIRDSQTQYF.

This clonotype was picked up a small number of times. V gene TRBV7-6 combines with J gene TRBJ2-7, with TRBD1 identical over 8 bases. Germline trimming cut 4 bases from V and 2 bases from J; bases unmatched to any gene: 4. Germline V gene data show CDR1 as SGHVS and CDR2 as FNYEAQ. The CDR3 loop spans 14 amino acids. This CDR3 is CASSSDRGAYEQYF. CDR3 bases: TGTGCCAGCAGCTCCGACAGGGGCGCCTACGAGCAGTACTTC.

The chain has TRBV5-6 and TRBJ2-7; no clear D gene. This CDR3 is built from 15 residues. V was cut by 4 bases and J by 3 bases, with 17 bases left in between. Germline-derived CDR1 and CDR2 are SGHDT and YYEEEE. The CDR3 DNA sequence: TGTGCCAGCAGCCCATTCGACCAGGCCATCTACGAGCAGTACTTC. This encodes CASSPFDQAIYEQYF.

CDR3 residues: CASSEIGGGYNEQFF. CDR3 nucleotide sequence: TGTGCCAGCAGTGAAATAGGGGGGGGATACAATGAGCAGTTCTTC. This chain uses TRBV2 with TRBJ2-1; the D gene is possibly TRBD2 (7 bases). The CDR3 is 15 amino acids. Looked up from germline, CDR1 is SNHLY and CDR2 is FYNNEI. Trimming left V 2 bases short and J 4 bases short, with 12 bases between.

V usage is TRBV5-1 and J usage is TRBJ1-2, with 10 bases lining up with TRBD1. The CDR3 length is 14 residues. Germline lookup yields CDR1 SGHRS and CDR2 YFSETQ. The V segment lost 4 bases and the J segment 4 bases; nucleotides outside the gene matches: 4. The CDR3 loop is CASSTRTGGYGYTF. The CDR3 DNA sequence: TGCGCCAGCAGCACAAGGACAGGGGGCTATGGCTACACCTTC.

CDR3: CSARPSGGMNEKLFF. CDR3 sequence (DNA): TGCAGTGCTAGACCTTCAGGGGGAATGAATGAAAAACTGTTTTTT. The rearrangement joins TRBV20-1 to TRBJ1-4; 7 nucleotides match TRBD1. Germline-derived CDR1 and CDR2 are DFQATT and SNEGSKA (reference sequence). The CDR3 is 15 residues long. Losses at the gene ends were 2 bases for V and 5 bases for J; bases not matched to a gene: 8.

The V gene is TRBV6-2 or TRBV6-3, the J gene TRBJ2-7, with TRBD2 matching 15 bases. The CDR3 totals 14 residues. With 8 bases clipped from V and 10 bases from J, the junction kept 9 bases outside the gene matches. Germline CDR1 MNHEY, CDR2 SVGEGT. CDR3 loop: CASGQGLAGGRQYF. The CDR3 nucleotides are TGTGCCAGCGGCCAGGGACTAGCGGGAGGTCGACAGTACTTC.

This clonotype was counted between two and nine times. This rearrangement joins TRBV27 to TRBJ1-5, with D unresolved. CDR3 size: 13 residues. V lost 0 bases to trimming and J lost 4 bases, with 4 bases between them. The germline CDR1 and CDR2 sequences are MNHEY and SMNVEV (reference sequence). The CDR3 is CASSLSNNQPQHF. The CDR3, as DNA: TGTGCCAGCAGTTTATCCAATAATCAGCCCCAGCATTTT.

V is TRBV20-1 and J is TRBJ2-4; D call uncertain. This CDR3 is built from 16 residues. V was pared by 0 bases and J by 0 bases, with 12 bases between. Germline CDR1 reads DFQATT; CDR2 reads SNEGSKA (reference sequence). The CDR3 region has the DNA TGCAGTGCTAGAGATCGAGGTCAAGTAGCCAAAAACATTCAGTACTTC. Its protein product is CSARDRGQVAKNIQYF.

The V gene is TRBV10-3, the J gene TRBJ1-5; D ambiguous. Trimming shortened V by 0 bases and J by 6 bases, and 12 bases separated the two germline ends. Per the germline V gene, CDR1 is ENHRY and CDR2 is SYGVKD. The CDR3 is 15 residues long. CDR3 nucleotide sequence: TGTGCCATCAGTGAGTCCCTGGGAGAAGGTCAGCCCCAGCATTTT. Translated: CAISESLGEGQPQHF.

The rearrangement joins TRBV12-3 or TRBV12-4 to TRBJ1-2; the match to TRBD1 covers 10 bases. V trimming: 5 bases; J trimming: 5 bases; junction bases outside the gene matches: 11. CDR3 length: 16 residues. The CDR3 spells CASSPSGDRGEYGYTF. CDR3 DNA sequence: TGTGCCAGCAGTCCCAGTGGGGACAGGGGCGAGTATGGCTACACCTTC.

V is TRBV2 and J is TRBJ2-5; perhaps D is TRBD1 or TRBD2 (5 bases each). Trimming removed 4 bases from V and 5 bases from J, with 14 bases in between. The germline gives CDR1 SNHLY, CDR2 FYNNEI. The CDR3 contains 14 residues. CDR3 nucleotides: TGTGCCAGCAGTGTTCGAGGGGAAACTGAGACCCAGTACTTC. Its translation: CASSVRGETETQYF.

In its sample, this clonotype was seen a few times. This sequence joins TRBV14 and TRBJ2-1; 9 bases are shared with TRBD2. CDR3 length: 15 residues. CDR1 is SGHDN and CDR2 is FVKESK in the germline V gene. The trim removed 1 base at V and 7 bases at J, leaving 5 bases unmatched. The CDR3 coding sequence is TGTGCCAGCAGCCAAGCATCGACTAGCGGAAATGAGCAGTTCTTC. Encoded protein: CASSQASTSGNEQFF.